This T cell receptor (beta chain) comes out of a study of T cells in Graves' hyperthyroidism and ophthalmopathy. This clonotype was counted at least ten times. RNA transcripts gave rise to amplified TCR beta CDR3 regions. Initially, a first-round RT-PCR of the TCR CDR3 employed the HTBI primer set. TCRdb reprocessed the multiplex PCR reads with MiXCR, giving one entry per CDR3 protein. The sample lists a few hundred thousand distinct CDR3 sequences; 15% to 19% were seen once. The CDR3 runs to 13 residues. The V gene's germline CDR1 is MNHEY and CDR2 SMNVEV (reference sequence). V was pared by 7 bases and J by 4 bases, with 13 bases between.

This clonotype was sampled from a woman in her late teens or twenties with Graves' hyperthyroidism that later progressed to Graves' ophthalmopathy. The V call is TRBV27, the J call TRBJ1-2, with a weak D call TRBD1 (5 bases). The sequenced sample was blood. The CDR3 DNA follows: TGTGCCAGCATGAACGGGGGGGGCTATGGCTACACCTTC. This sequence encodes CASMNGGGYGYTF.